This T cell receptor beta chain emerged from a study of CD8+ T cells in alopecia areata. Study outcomes and limitations: In scalp and blood, many expanded lesional clones persisted during tofacitinib.

RNA was extracted and reverse transcribed into cDNA as the sequencing template. This table comes from immunoSEQ multiplex PCR, and its TCRdb copy is limited to in-frame clones, with some not included. Among about 64,000 clones, about half were seen once, and the ten largest hold over 20%. Germline CDR1 and CDR2: SGHRS and YFSETQ. The V end was cut by 0 bases, the J end by 9 bases, with 6 bases between. The CDR3 covers 12 residues. Treatment here: oral pan-JAK inhibitor, 5-10 mg twice daily. A remark on this clone: What it recognizes is unknown.

The genes are TRBV5-1 and TRBJ2-2; D uncertain. The sequence derives from a human donor with alopecia areata. The material sequenced was CD8+ T cells sorted from blood, taken around week 36, from a patient treated with tofacitinib. The DNA for the CDR3 is TGCGCCAGCAGCTTGGTCGCCTGGGAGCTGTTTTTT. It translates to CASSLVAWELFF.